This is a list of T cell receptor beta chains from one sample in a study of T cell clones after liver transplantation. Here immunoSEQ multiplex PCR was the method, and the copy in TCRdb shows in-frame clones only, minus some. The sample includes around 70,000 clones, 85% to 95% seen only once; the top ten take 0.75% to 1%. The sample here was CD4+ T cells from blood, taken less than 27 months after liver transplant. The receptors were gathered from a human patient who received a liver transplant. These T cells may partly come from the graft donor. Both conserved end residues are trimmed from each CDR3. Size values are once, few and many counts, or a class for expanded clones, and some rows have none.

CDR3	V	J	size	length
ATTGGYEQY	TRBV6-1	TRBJ2-7	.	9
ASSYTTSGYNEQY	TRBV6-5	TRBJ2-7	.	13
ASSLETGVDYGYT	TRBV5-1	TRBJ1-2	.	13
ASSLAGDGDTQY	TRBV7-9	TRBJ2-3	.	12
ASSSTSGMSSYNEQF	TRBV5-1	TRBJ2-1	.	15
ASSGDGDLYNEQF	TRBV19	TRBJ2-1	.	13
ASSVTGLANEKLF	TRBV5-1	TRBJ1-4	.	13
ASSKGPGTGPPYEQY	TRBV21-1	TRBJ2-7	.	15
AWSPGNSGNTIY	TRBV30	TRBJ1-3	.	12
ASSLGVQGEEKLF	TRBV11-3	TRBJ1-4	.	13
ASSAGQGRSEQY	TRBV7-6	TRBJ2-7	.	12
ASSDLPGPEQY	TRBV6-1	TRBJ2-7	.	11
ASSPPGLAGEQF	TRBV4-1	TRBJ2-1	.	12
ASGAWTAGVRETQY	TRBV7-9	TRBJ2-5	few	14
ASSPSGGPYNEQF	TRBV9	TRBJ2-1	.	13
ASSLWAGDSGELF	TRBV7-2	TRBJ2-2	.	13
ASSIRDRAFNEQF	TRBV19	TRBJ2-1	.	13
SVYLAGVEQY	TRBV29-1	TRBJ2-7	.	10
ASNRQGGHQPQH	TRBV19	TRBJ1-5	.	12
ASSQYQGTEKLF	TRBV4-1	TRBJ1-4	.	12
ASSTLTYEQY	TRBV2	TRBJ2-7	.	10
ASSERPVETQY	TRBV2	TRBJ2-5	once	11
ASSQTANYGYT	TRBV7-9	TRBJ1-2	.	11
ASSGGTSGTEDTQY	TRBV25-1	TRBJ2-3	.	14
ASSQGLYYEQY	TRBV28	TRBJ2-7	.	11
ASSRDPVGGTDTQY	TRBV5-1	TRBJ2-3	.	14
ASSVRVPEAF	TRBV2	TRBJ1-1	.	10
ASRLRWGNTIY	TRBV7-8	TRBJ1-3	.	11
ASAIGRSSYNEQF	TRBV11-3	TRBJ2-1	.	13
ASSLLSRTGAYGYT	TRBV27	TRBJ1-2	.	14
ASRRGAQEKLF	TRBV28	TRBJ1-4	.	11
AKGRVQPTDTQY	TRBV10-3	TRBJ2-3	.	12
ASSKRTGGDQETQY	TRBV9	TRBJ2-5	.	14
ASSTGTGASGANVLT	TRBV5-8	TRBJ2-6	few	15
SEVGLAAGGEQF	TRBV29-1	TRBJ2-1	once	12
ASSRTTGSLDTQY	TRBV18	TRBJ2-3	.	13
ASSYLSVNTEAF	TRBV6-5	TRBJ1-1	.	12
ASSLAASVPGELF	TRBV7-2	TRBJ2-2	.	13
ASSQEGGGIETQY	TRBV4-1	TRBJ2-5	.	13
ASSLASAISGTEAF	TRBV5-1	TRBJ1-1	.	14
ASSTRNRGIMNTEAF	TRBV28	TRBJ1-1	.	15
ASRLQETQY	TRBV6-5	TRBJ2-5	.	9
ASEGGTKGYT	TRBV2	TRBJ1-2	.	10
ASSSGGVDTQY	TRBV6-5	TRBJ2-3	.	11